This T cell receptor beta chain was recorded in a study of blood T cell repertoires in COVID-19. About the research overall: Spain, Italy and the United States supplied samples that represented acute and convalescent COVID-19. PBMCs, B-cell-depleted T cells, or T cells provided the cDNA or gDNA that made up the material.

Details on this clone: The junction departs from germline at one end; a sequencing error may be responsible.

Germline V CDR1 and CDR2: KGHDR, SFDVKD. CDR3 length: 13 residues. In the authors' workflow: Quantification of nucleated cells was approximated via reference gene primer amplification. The repertoire was sequenced with immunoSEQ multiplex PCR; TCRdb's copy has only in-frame clones and lacks some. The DNA was the basis for D and trimming; V, J and clone size are from that table. The repertoire holds over 300,000 clones, with 90% as singletons. The source is a man between 18 and 29 years old with active or convalescent COVID-19. Specimen: peripheral blood. The chain couples TRBV24-1 to TRBJ2-1; D might be TRBD1 (5 bases). In DNA form, the CDR3 reads TGTGCCACCAGCGATTGGGGCGACAATGAGCAGTTCTTC. Its translation is CATSDWGDNEQFF.